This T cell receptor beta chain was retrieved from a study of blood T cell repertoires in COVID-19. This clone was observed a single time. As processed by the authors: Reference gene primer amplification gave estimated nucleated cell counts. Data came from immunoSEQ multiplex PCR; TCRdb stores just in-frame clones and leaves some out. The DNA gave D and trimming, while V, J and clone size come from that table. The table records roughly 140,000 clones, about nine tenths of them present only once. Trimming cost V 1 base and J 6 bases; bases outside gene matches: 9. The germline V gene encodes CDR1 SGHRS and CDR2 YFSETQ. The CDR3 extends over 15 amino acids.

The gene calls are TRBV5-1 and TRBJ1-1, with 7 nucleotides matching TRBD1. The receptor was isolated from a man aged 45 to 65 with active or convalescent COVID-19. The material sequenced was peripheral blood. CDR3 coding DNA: TGCGCCAGCAGCTTGTCACGCAGGGGGGTCGCTGAAGCTTTCTTT. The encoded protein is CASSLSRRGVAEAFF.